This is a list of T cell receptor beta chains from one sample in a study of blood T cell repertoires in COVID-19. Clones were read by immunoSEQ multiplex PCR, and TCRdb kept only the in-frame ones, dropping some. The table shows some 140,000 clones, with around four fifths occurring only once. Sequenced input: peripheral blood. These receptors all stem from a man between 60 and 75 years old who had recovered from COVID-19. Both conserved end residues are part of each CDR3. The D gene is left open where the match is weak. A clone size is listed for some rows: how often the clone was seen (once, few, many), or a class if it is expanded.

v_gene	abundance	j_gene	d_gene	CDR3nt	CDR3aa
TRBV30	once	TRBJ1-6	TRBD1	TGTGCCTGGAGTGTACCCCCGACAGGGCCCATCGCCCCCCTCCACTTT	CAWSVPPTGPIAPLHF
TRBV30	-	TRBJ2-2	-	TGTGCCTGGAAGAGAATTAGGACTCAGAACACCGGGGAGCTGTTTTTT	CAWKRIRTQNTGELFF
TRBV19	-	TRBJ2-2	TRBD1	TGTGCCAGTAGCCGGACAGGGTCGAACACCGGGGAGCTGTTTTTT	CASSRTGSNTGELFF
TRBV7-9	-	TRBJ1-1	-	TGTGCCAGCAGCGCCTCACAGGGTAAGGCTGAAGCTTTCTTT	CASSASQGKAEAFF
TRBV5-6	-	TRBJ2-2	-	TGTGCCAGCAGCTTGGGATTATTTGGGGAGTCCGGGGAGCTGTTTTTT	CASSLGLFGESGELFF
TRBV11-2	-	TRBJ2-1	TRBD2	TGTGCCAGCAGCGGGACCGGGACTAACTACAATGAGCAGTTCTTC	CASSGTGTNYNEQFF
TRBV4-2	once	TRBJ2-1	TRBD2	TGTGCCAGCAGCCAAGATAGGGCTAGCGGCCACAATGAGCAGTTCTTC	CASSQDRASGHNEQFF
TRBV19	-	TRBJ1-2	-	TGTGCCAGTAGTATTCAAGGGAGGCACACCTTC	CASSIQGRHTF
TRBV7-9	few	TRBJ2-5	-	TGTGCCAGCAGCCAGCGGAGGGAAGAGGCCCAGTACTTC	CASSQRREEAQYF
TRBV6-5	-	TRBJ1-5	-	TGTGCCAGCAAGGGGTTGAGTAATCAGCCCCAGCATTTT	CASKGLSNQPQHF
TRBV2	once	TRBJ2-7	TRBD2	TGTGCCAGCAGCTCGGATAGGCTAGCGGGAAGAGGCGAGCAGTACTTC	CASSSDRLAGRGEQYF
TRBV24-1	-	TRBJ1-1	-	TGTGCCACCAGTGATTCAGATGGGAGGGGTTCGAACACTGAAGCTTTCTTT	CATSDSDGRGSNTEAFF
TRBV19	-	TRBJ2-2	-	TGTGCCAGCCGGGACTCGTTCACCGGGGAGCTGTTTTTT	CASRDSFTGELFF